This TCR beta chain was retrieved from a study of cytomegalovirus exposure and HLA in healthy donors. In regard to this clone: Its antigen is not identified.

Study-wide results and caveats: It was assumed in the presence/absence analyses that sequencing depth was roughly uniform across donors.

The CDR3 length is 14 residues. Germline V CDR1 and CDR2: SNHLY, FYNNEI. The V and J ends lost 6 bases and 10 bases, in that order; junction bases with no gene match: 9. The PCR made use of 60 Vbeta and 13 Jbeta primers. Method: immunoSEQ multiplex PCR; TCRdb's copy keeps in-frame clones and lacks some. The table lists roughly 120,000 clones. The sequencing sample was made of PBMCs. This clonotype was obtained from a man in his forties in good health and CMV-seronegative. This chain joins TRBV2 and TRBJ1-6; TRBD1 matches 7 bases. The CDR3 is CASSGGQDGSPLHF. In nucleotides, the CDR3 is TGTGCCAGCAGCGGAGGACAGGATGGCTCACCCCTCCACTTT. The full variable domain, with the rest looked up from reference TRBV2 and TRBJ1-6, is EPEVTQTPSHQVTQMGQEVILRCVPISNHLYFYWYRQILGQKVEFLVSFYNNEISEKSEIFDDQFSVERPDGSNFTLKIRSTKLEDSAMYFCASSGGQDGSPLHFGNGTRLTVT.